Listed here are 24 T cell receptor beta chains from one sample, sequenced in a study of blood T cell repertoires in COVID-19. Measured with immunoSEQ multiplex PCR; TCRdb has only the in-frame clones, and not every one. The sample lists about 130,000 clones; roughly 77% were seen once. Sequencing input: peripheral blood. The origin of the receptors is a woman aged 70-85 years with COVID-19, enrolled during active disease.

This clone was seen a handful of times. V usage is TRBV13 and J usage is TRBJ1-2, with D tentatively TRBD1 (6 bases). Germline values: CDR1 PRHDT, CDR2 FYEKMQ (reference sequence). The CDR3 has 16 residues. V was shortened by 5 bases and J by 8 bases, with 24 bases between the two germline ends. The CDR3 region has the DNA TGTGCCAGCAGCCCCCGGGGGGGAGGGACACTTGCCGGCTACACCTTC. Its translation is CASSPRGGGTLAGYTF.

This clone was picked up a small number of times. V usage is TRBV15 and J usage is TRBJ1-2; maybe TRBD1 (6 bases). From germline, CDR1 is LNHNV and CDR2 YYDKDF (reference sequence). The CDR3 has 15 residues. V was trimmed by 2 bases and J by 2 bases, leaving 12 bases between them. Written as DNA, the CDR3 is TGTGCCACCAGCAGACCCACACAGGGAAACTATGGCTACACCTTC. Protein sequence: CATSRPTQGNYGYTF. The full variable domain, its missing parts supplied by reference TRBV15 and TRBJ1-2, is DAMVIQNPRYQVTQFGKPVTLSCSQTLNHNVMYWYQQKSSQAPKLLFHYYDKDFNNEADTPDNFQSRRPNTSFCFLDIRSPGLGDTAMYLCATSRPTQGNYGYTFGSGTRLTVV.

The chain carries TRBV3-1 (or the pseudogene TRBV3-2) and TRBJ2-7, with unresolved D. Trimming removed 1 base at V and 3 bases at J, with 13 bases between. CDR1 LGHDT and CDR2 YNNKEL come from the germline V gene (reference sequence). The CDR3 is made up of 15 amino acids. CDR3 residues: CASSQAVGFNYEQYF. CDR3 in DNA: TGTGCCAGCAGCCAAGCGGTCGGGTTTAACTACGAGCAGTACTTC.

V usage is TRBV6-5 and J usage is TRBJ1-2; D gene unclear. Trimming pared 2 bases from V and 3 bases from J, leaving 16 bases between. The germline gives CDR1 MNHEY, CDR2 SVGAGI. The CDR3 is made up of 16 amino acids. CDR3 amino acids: CASSYGPGVSDYGYTF. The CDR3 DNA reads TGTGCCAGCAGTTACGGTCCTGGTGTCAGCGACTATGGCTACACCTTC.

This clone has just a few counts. The CDR3 loop is CAISEETEISPLHF. As DNA, the CDR3 is TGTGCCATCAGTGAGGAGACAGAAATTTCACCCCTCCACTTT. The rearrangement links TRBV10-3 to TRBJ1-6; possibly TRBD1 for D (5 bases). Germline V gene data show CDR1 as ENHRY and CDR2 as SYGVKD. Trimming took 2 bases from V and 9 from J, leaving 11 bases between them. The CDR3 spans 14 residues.

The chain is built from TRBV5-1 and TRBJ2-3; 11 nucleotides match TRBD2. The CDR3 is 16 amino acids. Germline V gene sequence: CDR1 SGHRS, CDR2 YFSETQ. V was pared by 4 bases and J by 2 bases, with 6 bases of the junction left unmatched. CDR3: CASSLLTSGATDTQYF. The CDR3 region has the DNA TGCGCCAGCAGCCTTCTGACTAGCGGGGCCACAGATACGCAGTATTTT.

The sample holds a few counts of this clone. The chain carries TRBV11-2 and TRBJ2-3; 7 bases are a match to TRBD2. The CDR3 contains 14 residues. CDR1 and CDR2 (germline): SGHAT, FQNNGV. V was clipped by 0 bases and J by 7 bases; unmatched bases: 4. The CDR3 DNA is TGTGCCAGCAGCTTAGATCGGGAGGCAAATACGCAGTATTTT. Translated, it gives CASSLDREANTQYF.

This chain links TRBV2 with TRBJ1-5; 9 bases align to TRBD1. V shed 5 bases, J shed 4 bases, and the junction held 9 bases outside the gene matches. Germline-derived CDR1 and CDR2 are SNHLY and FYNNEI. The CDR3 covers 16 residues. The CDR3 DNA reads TGTGCCAGCAGTTTAACCGGGACAGGGAAAAATCAGCCCCAGCATTTT. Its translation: CASSLTGTGKNQPQHF.

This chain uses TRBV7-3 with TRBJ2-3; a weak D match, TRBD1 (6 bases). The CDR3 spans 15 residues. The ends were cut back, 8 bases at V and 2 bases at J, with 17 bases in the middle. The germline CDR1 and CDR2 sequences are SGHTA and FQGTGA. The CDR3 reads CASSRDRSVTDTQYF. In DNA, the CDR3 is TGTGCCAGCTCAAGAGACAGGAGCGTCACAGATACGCAGTATTTT.

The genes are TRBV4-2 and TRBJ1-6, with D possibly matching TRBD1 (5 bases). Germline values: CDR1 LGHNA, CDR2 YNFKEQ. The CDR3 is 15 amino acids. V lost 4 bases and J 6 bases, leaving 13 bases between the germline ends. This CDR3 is CASSPVGGTNSPLHF. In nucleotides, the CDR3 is TGTGCCAGCAGCCCCGTCGGGGGTACTAATTCACCCCTCCACTTT.

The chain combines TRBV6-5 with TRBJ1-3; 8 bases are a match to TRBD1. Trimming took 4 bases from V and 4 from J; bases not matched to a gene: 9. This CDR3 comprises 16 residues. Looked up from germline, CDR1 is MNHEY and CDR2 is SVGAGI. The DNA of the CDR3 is TGTGCCAGCAGTTCCCGGCAGGGGGCGAGGGGAAACACCATATATTTT. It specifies CASSSRQGARGNTIYF.

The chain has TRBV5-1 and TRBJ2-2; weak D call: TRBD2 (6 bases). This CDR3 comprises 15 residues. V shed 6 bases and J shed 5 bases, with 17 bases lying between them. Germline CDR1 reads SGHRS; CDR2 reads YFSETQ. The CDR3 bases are TGCGCCAGCACCGCTGGAGGGCCGGGGACCGGGGAGCTGTTTTTT. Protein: CASTAGGPGTGELFF.

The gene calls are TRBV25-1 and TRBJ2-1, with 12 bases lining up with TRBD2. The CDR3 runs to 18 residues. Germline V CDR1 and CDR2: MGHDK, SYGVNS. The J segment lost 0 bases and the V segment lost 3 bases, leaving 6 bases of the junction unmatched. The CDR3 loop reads CASSETSGGQSSYNEQFF. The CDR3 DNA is TGTGCCAGCAGTGAGACTAGCGGGGGCCAAAGCTCCTACAATGAGCAGTTCTTC.

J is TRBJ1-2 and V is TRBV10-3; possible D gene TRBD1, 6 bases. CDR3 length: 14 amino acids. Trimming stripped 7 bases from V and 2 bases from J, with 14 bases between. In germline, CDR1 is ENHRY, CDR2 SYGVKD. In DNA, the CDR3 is TGTGCCATCATGGGGGCAGTGGGGAACTATGGCTACACCTTC. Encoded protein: CAIMGAVGNYGYTF.

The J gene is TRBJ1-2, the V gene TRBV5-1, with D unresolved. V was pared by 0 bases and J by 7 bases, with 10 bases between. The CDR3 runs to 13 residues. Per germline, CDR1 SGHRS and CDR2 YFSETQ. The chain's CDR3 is CASSLDEFGGYTF. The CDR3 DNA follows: TGCGCCAGCAGCTTGGACGAGTTTGGTGGCTACACCTTC.

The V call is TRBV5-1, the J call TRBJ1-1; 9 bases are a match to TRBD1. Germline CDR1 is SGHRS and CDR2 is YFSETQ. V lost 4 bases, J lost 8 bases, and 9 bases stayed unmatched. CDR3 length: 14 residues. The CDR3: CASSRETGGGEAFF. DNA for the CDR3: TGCGCCAGCAGCCGGGAAACAGGGGGCGGCGAAGCTTTCTTT.

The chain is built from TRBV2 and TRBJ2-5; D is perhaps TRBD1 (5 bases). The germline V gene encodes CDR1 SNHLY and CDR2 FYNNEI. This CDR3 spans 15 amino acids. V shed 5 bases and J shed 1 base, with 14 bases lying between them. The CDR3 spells CASSYFLDTQETQYF. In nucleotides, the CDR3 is TGTGCCAGCAGTTATTTCCTGGACACCCAAGAGACCCAGTACTTC.

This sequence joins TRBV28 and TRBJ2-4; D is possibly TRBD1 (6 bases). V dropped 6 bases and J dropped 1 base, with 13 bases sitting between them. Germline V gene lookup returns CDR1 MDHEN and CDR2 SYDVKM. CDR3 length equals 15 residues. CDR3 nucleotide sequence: TGTGCCAGCAGAAACAGGGCTGCGGCCAAAAACATTCAGTACTTC. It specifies CASRNRAAAKNIQYF.

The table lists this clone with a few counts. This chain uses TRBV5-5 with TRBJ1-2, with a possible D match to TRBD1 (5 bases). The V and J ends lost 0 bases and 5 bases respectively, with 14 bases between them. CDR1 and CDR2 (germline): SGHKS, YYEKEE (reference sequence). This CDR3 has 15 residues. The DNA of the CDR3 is TGTGCCAGCAGCTTGGCCGATACCAGGGATTATGGCTACACCTTC. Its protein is CASSLADTRDYGYTF.

CDR3 in DNA: TGTGCCAGCAGCTTAGGGGGGGCAGAGGATGGCTACACCTTC. Amino acids: CASSLGGAEDGYTF. J is TRBJ1-2 and V is TRBV13; maybe TRBD1 (6 bases). Germline assignment: CDR1 PRHDT and CDR2 FYEKMQ (reference sequence). This CDR3 contains 14 residues. V was clipped by 0 bases and J by 6 bases, with 11 bases between them.

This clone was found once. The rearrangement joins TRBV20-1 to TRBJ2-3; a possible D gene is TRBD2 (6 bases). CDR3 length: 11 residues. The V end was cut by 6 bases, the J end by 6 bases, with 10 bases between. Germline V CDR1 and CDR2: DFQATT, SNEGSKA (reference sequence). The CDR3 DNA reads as TGCAGTGCCCTCGCGGGGGATACGCAGTATTTT. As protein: CSALAGDTQYF.

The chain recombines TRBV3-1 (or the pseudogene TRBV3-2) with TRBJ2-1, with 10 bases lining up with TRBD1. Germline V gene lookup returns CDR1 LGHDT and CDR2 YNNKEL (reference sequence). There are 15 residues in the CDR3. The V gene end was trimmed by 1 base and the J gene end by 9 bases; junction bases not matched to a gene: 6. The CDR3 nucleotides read TGTGCCAGCAGCCAAGGCCCGGGACAGGGGACTGAGCAGTTCTTC. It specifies CASSQGPGQGTEQFF.

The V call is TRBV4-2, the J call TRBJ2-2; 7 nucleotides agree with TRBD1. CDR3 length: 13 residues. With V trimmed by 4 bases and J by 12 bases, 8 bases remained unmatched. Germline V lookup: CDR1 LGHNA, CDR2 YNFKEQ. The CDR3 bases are TGTGCCAGCAGCCGAGGGACAGAGGGGAAGCTGTTTTTT. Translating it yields CASSRGTEGKLFF.

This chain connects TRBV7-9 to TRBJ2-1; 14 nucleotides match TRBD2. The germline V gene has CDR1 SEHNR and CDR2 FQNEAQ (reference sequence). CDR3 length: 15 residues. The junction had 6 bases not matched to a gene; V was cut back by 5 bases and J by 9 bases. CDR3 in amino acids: CASSPSGTSGGEQFF. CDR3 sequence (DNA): TGTGCCAGCAGCCCCTCCGGGACTAGCGGGGGTGAGCAGTTCTTC. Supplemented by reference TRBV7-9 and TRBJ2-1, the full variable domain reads DTGVSQNPRHKITKRGQNVTFRCDPISEHNRLYWYRQTLGQGPEFLTYFQNEAQLEKSRLLSDRFSAERPKGSFSTLEIQRTEQGDSAMYLCASSPSGTSGGEQFFGPGTRLTVL.